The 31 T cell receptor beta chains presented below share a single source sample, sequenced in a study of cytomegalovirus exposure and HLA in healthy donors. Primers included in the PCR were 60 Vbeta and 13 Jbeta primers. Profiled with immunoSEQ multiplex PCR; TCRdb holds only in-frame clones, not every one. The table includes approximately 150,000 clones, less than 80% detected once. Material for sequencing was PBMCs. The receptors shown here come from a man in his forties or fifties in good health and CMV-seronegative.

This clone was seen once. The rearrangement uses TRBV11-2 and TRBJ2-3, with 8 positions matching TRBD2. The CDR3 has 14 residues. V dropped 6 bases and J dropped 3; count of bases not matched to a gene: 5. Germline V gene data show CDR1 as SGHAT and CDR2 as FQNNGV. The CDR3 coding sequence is TGTGCCAGCAGAAGGCGGGAGGCTACAGATACGCAGTATTTT. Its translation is CASRRREATDTQYF.

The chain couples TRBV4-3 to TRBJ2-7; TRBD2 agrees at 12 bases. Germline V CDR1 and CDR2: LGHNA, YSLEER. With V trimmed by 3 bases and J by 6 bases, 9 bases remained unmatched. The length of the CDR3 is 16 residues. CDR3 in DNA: TGCGCCAGCAGCCAGACCACTCTAGCGGGAGGGAGCGAGCAGTACTTC. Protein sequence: CASSQTTLAGGSEQYF.

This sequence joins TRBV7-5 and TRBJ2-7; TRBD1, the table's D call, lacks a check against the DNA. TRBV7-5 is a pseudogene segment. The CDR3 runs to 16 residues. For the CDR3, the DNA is TGTGCCAGAAACTTGGCCTCGGACAGAACATCCTACGAGCAGTACTTC. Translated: CARNLASDRTSYEQYF.

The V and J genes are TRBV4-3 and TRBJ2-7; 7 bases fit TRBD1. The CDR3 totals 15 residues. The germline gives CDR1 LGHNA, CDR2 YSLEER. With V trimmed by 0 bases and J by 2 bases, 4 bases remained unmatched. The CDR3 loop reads CASSQDSTGPYEQYF. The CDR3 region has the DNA TGCGCCAGCAGCCAAGATTCGACAGGGCCCTACGAGCAGTACTTC.

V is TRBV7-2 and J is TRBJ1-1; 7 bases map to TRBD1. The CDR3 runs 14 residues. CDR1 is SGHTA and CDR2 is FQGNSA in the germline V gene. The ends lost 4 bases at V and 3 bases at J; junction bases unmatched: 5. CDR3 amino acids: CASSSRQGYTEAFF. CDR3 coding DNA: TGTGCCAGCAGCTCGCGACAGGGTTACACTGAAGCTTTCTTT.

The CDR3 reads CARDRLARFNEQFF. The CDR3 coding sequence is TGTGCCAGAGACCGACTAGCGAGGTTCAATGAGCAGTTCTTC. This sequence joins TRBV6-4 and TRBJ2-1, with 8 positions matching TRBD2. The CDR3 loop spans 14 amino acids. J lost 6 bases, V lost 9 bases, and 10 bases had no gene match. Germline V gene sequence: CDR1 MRHNA, CDR2 SNTAGT.

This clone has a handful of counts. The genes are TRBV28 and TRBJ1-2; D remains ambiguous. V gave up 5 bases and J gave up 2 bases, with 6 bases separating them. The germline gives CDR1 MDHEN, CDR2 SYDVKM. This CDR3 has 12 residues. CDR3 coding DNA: TGTGCCAGCAGTGAACGGAACTATGGCTACACCTTC. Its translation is CASSERNYGYTF.

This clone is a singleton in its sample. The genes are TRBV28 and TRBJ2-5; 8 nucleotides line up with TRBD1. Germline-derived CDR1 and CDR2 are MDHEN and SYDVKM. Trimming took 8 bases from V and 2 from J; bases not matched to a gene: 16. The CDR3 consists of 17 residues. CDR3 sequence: CASGQPAPGGRQETQYF. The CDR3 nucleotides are TGTGCCAGCGGCCAACCCGCTCCAGGGGGCCGTCAAGAGACCCAGTACTTC.

The CDR3 is CASRKVADTYEQYF. The CDR3 coding sequence is TGTGCCAGCAGAAAGGTGGCAGACACCTACGAGCAGTACTTC. The V call is TRBV6-1, the J call TRBJ2-7; D is unclear. Trimming took 6 bases from V and 2 from J, leaving 14 bases between them. Germline V CDR1 and CDR2: MNHNS, SASEGT. This CDR3 region has 14 residues.

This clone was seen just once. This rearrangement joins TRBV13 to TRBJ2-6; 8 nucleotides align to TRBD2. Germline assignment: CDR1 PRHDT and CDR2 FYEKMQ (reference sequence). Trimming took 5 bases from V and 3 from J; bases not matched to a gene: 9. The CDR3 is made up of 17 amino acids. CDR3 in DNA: TGTGCCAGCAGCATTCATGGTAGCGGGGTTGGGGCCAACGTCCTGACTTTC. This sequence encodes CASSIHGSGVGANVLTF.

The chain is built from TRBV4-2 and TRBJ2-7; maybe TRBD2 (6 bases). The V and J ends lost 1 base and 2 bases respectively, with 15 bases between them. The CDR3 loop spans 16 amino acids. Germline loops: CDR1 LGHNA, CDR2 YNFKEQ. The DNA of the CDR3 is TGTGCCAGCAGCCAAGGTGGCGGGACCTCAACCTACGAGCAGTACTTC. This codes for CASSQGGGTSTYEQYF.

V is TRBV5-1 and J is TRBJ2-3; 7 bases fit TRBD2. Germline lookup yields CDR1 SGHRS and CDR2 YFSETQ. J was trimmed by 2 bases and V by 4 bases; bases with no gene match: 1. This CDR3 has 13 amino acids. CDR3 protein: CASSLADTDTQYF. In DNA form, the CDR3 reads TGCGCCAGCAGCCTAGCGGACACAGATACGCAGTATTTT.

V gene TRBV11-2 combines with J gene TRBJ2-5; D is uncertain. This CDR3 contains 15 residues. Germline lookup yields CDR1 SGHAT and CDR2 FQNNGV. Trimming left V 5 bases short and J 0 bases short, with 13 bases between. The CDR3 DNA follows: TGTGCCAGCAGCCCCCACGCACAGTACCAAGAGACCCAGTACTTC. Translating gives CASSPHAQYQETQYF.

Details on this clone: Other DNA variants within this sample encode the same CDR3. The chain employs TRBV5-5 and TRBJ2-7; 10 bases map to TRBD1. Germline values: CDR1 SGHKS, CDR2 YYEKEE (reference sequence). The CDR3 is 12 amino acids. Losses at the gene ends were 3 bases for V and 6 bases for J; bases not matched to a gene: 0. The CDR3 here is CASSWTGGEQYF. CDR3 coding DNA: TGTGCCAGCAGCTGGACAGGGGGCGAGCAGTACTTC.

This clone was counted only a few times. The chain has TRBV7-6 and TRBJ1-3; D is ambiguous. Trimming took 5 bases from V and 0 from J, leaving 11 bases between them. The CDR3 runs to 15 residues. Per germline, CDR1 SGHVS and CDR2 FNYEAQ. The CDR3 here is CASSPSGSSGNTIYF. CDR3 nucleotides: TGTGCCAGCAGCCCCTCGGGGAGCTCTGGAAACACCATATATTTT.

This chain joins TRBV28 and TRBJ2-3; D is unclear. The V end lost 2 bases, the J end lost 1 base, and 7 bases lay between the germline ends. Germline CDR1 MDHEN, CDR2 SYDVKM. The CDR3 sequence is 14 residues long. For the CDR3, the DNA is TGTGCCAGCAGTTTACCCGTCGGCACAGATACGCAGTATTTT. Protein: CASSLPVGTDTQYF.

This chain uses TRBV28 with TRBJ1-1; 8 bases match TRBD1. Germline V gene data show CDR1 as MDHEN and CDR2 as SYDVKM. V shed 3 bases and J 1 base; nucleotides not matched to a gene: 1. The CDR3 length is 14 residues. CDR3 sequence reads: CASSLTGANTEAFF. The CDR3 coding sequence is TGTGCCAGCAGTTTGACAGGGGCGAACACTGAAGCTTTCTTT.

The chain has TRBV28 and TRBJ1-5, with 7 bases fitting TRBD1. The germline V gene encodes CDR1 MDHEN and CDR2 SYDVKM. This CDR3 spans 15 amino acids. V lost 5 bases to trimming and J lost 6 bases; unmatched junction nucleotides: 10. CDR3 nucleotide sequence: TGTGCCAGCAGTGAGATTACCGGGACAGCTCAGCCCCAGCATTTT. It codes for CASSEITGTAQPQHF.

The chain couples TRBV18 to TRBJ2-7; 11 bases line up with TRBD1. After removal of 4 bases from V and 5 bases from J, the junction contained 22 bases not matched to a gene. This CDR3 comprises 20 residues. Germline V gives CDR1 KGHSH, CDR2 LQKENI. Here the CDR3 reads CASSLLVPGQGGIVSDEQYF. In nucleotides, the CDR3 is TGTGCCAGCTCACTCCTAGTGCCGGGACAGGGGGGGATAGTATCAGACGAGCAGTACTTC.

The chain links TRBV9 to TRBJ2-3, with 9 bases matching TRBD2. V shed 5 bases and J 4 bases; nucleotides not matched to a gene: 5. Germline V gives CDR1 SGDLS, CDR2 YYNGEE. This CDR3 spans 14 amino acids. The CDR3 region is CASSELAGADTQYF. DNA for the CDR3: TGTGCCAGCAGTGAACTAGCGGGTGCAGATACGCAGTATTTT.

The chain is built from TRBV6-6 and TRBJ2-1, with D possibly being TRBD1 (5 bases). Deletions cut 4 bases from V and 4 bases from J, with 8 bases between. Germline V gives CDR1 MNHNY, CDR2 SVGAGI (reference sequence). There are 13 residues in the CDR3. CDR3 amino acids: CASSSQEYNEQFF. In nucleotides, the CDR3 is TGTGCCAGCAGTTCACAGGAATACAATGAGCAGTTCTTC.

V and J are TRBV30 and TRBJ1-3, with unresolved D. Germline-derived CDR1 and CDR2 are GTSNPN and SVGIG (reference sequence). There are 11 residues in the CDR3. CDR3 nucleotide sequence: TGTAGTCAGGCTTTTGGAAACACCATATATTTT. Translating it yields CSQAFGNTIYF. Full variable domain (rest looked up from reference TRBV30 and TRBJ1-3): SQTIHQWPATLVQPVGSPLSLECTVEGTSNPNLYWYRQAAGRGLQLLFYSVGIGQISSEVPQNLSASRPQDRQFILSSKKLLLSDSGFYLCSQAFGNTIYFGEGSWLTVV.

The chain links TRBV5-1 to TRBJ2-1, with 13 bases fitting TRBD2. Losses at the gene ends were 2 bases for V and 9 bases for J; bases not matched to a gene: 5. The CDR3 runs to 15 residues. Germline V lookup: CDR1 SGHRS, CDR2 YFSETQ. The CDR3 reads CASSFGLAGVGEQFF. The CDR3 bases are TGCGCCAGCAGCTTCGGACTAGCGGGAGTCGGTGAGCAGTTCTTC.

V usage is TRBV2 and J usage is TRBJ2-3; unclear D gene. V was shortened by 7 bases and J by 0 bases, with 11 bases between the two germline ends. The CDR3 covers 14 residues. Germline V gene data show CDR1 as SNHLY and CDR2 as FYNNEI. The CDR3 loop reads CASNAVMSTDTQYF. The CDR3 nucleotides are TGTGCCAGCAATGCGGTGATGAGCACAGATACGCAGTATTTT.

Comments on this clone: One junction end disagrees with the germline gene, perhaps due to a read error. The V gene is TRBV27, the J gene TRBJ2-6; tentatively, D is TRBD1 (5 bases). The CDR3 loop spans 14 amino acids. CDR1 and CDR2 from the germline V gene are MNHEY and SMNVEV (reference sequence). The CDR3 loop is CASSSSSGANGLTF. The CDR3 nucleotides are TGTGCCAGCAGTTCGAGCTCTGGGGCCAACGGCCTGACTTTC. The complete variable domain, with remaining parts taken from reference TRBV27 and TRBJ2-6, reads EAQVTQNPRYLITVTGKKLTVTCSQNMNHEYMSWYRQDPGLGLRQIYYSMNVEVTDKGDVPEGYKVSRKEKRNFPLILESPSPNQTSLYFCASSSSSGANGLTFGAGSRLTVL.

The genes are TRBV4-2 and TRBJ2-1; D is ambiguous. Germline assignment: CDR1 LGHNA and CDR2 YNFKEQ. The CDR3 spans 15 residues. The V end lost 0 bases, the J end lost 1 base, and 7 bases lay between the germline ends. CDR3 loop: CASSQEAASYNEQFF. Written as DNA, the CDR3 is TGTGCCAGCAGCCAAGAGGCGGCTTCCTACAATGAGCAGTTCTTC.

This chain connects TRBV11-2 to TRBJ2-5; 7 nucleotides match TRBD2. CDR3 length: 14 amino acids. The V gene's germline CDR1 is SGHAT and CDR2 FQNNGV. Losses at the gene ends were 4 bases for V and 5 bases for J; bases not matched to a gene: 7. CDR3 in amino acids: CASSSDPRGETQYF. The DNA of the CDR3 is TGTGCCAGCAGCTCCGATCCGCGGGGGGAGACCCAGTACTTC.

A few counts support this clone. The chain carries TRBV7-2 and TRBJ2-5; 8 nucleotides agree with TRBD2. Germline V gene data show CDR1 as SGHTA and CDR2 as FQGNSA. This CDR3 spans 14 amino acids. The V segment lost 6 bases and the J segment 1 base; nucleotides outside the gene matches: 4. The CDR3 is CASRRLAGQETQYF. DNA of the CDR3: TGTGCCAGCAGGAGGCTAGCGGGCCAAGAGACCCAGTACTTC.

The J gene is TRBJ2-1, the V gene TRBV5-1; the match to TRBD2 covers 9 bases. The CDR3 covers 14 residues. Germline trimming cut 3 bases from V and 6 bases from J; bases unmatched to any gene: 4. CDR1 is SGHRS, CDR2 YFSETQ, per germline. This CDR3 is CASSSTSGLNEQFF. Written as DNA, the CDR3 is TGCGCCAGCAGCTCGACTAGCGGCCTCAATGAGCAGTTCTTC.

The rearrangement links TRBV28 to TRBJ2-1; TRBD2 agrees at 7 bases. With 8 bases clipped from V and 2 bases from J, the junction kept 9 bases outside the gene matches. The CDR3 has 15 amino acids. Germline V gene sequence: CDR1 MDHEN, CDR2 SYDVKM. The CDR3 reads CASGRLARAYNEQFF. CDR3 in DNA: TGTGCCAGCGGCCGACTAGCAAGGGCCTACAATGAGCAGTTCTTC.

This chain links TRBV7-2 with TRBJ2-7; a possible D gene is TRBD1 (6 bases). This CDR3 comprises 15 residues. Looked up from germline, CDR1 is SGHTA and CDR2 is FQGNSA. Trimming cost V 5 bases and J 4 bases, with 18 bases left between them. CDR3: CASSTGIGGPYEQYF. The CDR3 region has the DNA TGTGCCAGCAGCACGGGAATAGGGGGACCGTACGAGCAGTACTTC.